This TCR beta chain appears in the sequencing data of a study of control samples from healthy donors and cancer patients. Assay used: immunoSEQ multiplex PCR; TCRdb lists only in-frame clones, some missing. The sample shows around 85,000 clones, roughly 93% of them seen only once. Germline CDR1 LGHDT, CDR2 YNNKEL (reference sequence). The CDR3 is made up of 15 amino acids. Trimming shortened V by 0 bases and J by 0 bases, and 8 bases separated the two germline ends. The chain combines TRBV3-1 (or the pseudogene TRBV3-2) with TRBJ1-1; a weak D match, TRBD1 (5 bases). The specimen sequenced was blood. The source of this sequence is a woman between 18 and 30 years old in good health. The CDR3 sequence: CASSQDVGVNTEAFF. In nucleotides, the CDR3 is TGTGCCAGCAGCCAAGATGTAGGGGTGAACACTGAAGCTTTCTTT.